The present TCR beta chain was sequenced within a study of T cell responses to AZD1222 COVID-19 vaccine. Study-wide findings and caveats: In the spike-specific TCR repertoire, nearly half reportedly target unmutated variant regions. Along spike, vaccine-associated CD4 TCRs were found throughout, with dominance at 160-218 and 743-854. White British ancestry dominated among donors, who included more females, and clonal diversity was possibly underestimated.

Second doses that came at about 4 or about 12 weeks were put together. With regard to this clone: Its target is unknown.

The method was immunoSEQ multiplex PCR; TCRdb's version includes in-frame clones alone and lacks a portion of them. The table has around 140,000 clones, about nine tenths seen once. Sequences were derived from peripheral blood, sampled 28 days after the second AZD1222 dose. This receptor was identified in an adult who received the AZD1222 COVID-19 vaccine.

The CDR3: CASSSSTGGADTQYF. The CDR3 nucleotides read TGTGCCAGTAGTAGCTCGACAGGGGGCGCAGATACGCAGTATTTT. The V and J genes are TRBV19 and TRBJ2-3; 10 bases are shared with TRBD1. V lost 4 bases and J lost 4; bases outside the gene matches: 5. Looked up from germline, CDR1 is LNHDA and CDR2 is SQIVND (reference sequence). This CDR3 region has 15 residues.